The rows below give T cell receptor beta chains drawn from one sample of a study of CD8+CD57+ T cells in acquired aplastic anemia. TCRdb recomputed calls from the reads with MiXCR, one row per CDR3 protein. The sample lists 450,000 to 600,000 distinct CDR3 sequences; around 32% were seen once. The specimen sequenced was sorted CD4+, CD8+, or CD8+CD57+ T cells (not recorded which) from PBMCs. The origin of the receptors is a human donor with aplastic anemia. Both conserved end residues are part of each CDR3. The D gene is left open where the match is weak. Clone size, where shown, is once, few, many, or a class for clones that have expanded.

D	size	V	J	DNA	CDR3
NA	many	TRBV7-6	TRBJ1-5	TGTGCCAGCAGCTTACATGACGATCAGCCCCAGCATTTT	CASSLHDDQPQHF
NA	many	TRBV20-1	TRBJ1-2	TGCAGTGCAGGCAGGGGAGATGGCTACACCTTC	CSAGRGDGYTF
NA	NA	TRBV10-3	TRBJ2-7	TGTGCCAGCAGTTATGGGGTGGAGTACGAGCAGTACTTC	CASSYGVEYEQYF
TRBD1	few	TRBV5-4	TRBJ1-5	TGTGCCAGCAGCTTGGGGGGACAGGGGAGCAATCAGCCCCAGCATTTT	CASSLGGQGSNQPQHF
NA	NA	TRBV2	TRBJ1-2	TGTGCCAGCAGTGAAGGGATGGCCTATGGCTACACCTTC	CASSEGMAYGYTF
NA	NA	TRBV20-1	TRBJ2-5	TGCAGTGCTAGATTTCCAGGGATCGTGGAGACCCAGTACTTC	CSARFPGIVETQYF
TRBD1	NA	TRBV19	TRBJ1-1	TGTGCCACGTCCGGACAGGGCCAGGCACTGAAGGCTTTCTTT	CATSGQGQALKAFF
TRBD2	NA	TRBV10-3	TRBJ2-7	TGTGCCACCAGTGATCAGCGCGGGAGCGTAATCTACGAGCAGTACTTC	CATSDQRGSVIYEQYF
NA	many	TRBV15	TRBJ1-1	TGTGCCACCAGCAGAGTAGGGTACGCTGAAGCTTTCTTT	CATSRVGYAEAFF
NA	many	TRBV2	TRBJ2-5	TGTGCCAGCAGCGCCCCCGAGGACAGACAAGAGACCCAGTACTTC	CASSAPEDRQETQYF
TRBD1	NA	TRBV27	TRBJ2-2	TGTGCCAGCAGTTCGGACAGGGGGGCCGGGGAGCTGTTTTTT	CASSSDRGAGELFF
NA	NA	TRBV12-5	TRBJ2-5	TGTGCCAGCAGCTTCCGGGGGCGCCAAGAGACCCAGTACTTC	CASSFRGRQETQYF
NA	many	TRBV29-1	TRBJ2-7	TGCAGCGTTGAGAAACGGGAGACCGACGAGCAGTACTTC	CSVEKRETDEQYF
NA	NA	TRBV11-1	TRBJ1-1	TGTGCCAGCAGCTCTCCCGGGGCGCTTGAGAACACTGAAGCTTTCTTT	CASSSPGALENTEAFF
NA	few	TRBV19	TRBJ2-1	TGTGCCAGTGGGGGTAGGTGGAACTACAATGAGCAGTTCTTC	CASGGRWNYNEQFF
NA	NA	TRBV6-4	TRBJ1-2	TGTGCCAGCAGTGGGGGTCCCCCTAACTATGGCTACACCTTC	CASSGGPPNYGYTF
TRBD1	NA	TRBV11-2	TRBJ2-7	TGTGCCAGCAGCCACACCCGACAGGGAAGAGGCGAGCAGTACTTC	CASSHTRQGRGEQYF
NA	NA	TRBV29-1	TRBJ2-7	TGCAGCGTTGTTGGCAGGGGCTACGAGCAGTACTTC	CSVVGRGYEQYF